The 9 T cell receptor beta chains below come from one sample, sequenced in a study of T cell responses to AZD1222 COVID-19 vaccine. Using immunoSEQ multiplex PCR, the repertoire was profiled, and TCRdb retains in-frame clones only, with some absent. The data hold around 120,000 clones, with around 92% observed a single time. The sequencing used peripheral blood, collected on day 0 of AZD1222 vaccination. Source of these receptors: an adult in good health.

The gene calls are TRBV7-6 and TRBJ2-1; 7 bases match TRBD2. Germline V gene data show CDR1 as SGHVS and CDR2 as FNYEAQ. The CDR3 contains 16 residues. Trimming removed 4 bases from V and 7 bases from J; junction bases left unmatched: 13. CDR3 amino acids: CASSYVPQRGGNEQFF. CDR3 coding DNA: TGTGCCAGCAGCTACGTCCCCCAGCGGGGAGGGAATGAGCAGTTCTTC.

The J gene is TRBJ1-1, the V gene TRBV10-1, with D perhaps TRBD1 (5 bases). V was trimmed by 6 bases and J by 11 bases, leaving 19 bases between them. Germline CDR1 is WNHNN and CDR2 is SYGVQD (reference sequence). CDR3 length: 13 amino acids. As DNA, the CDR3 is TGCGCCAGCAGGGACCCGGGGACCCGGGAGGCTTTCTTT. It yields the protein CASRDPGTREAFF.

This sequence joins TRBV19 and TRBJ2-3, with TRBD2 identical over 10 bases. Germline V gene lookup returns CDR1 LNHDA and CDR2 SQIVND (reference sequence). CDR3 length: 18 residues. V lost 6 bases and J lost 0; bases outside the gene matches: 12. CDR3 nucleotide sequence: TGTGCCAGTAGCCCCGCCCTAGCGGGGGCCCCTAGCACAGATACGCAGTATTTT. Amino acids: CASSPALAGAPSTDTQYF.

This chain uses TRBV4-1 with TRBJ2-6; D gene unclear. The length of the CDR3 is 16 residues. Germline V gene sequence: CDR1 MGHRA, CDR2 YSYEKL. Trimming left V 0 bases short and J 0 bases short, with 6 bases between. The CDR3 DNA reads as TGCGCCAGCAGCCAAGACTTCGTCTCTGGGGCCAACGTCCTGACTTTC. Translation: CASSQDFVSGANVLTF.

The V and J genes are TRBV11-2 and TRBJ2-2, with D possibly matching TRBD1 (6 bases). The V gene's germline CDR1 is SGHAT and CDR2 FQNNGV. The CDR3 is 15 residues long. With 2 bases removed from V and 7 bases from J, the gap between germline ends came to 14 bases. CDR3 residues: CASSLLQGLGGELFF. The CDR3 DNA sequence: TGTGCCAGCAGCTTACTACAGGGTCTCGGCGGGGAGCTGTTTTTT.

The genes are TRBV7-6 and TRBJ2-6; 7 bases are a match to TRBD2. The length of the CDR3 is 18 residues. CDR1 and CDR2 from the germline V gene are SGHVS and FNYEAQ. Trimming at V came to 2 bases and at J to 2 bases, leaving 9 bases not matched to a gene. The CDR3 region is CASSLPREGSPGANVLTF. CDR3 DNA sequence: TGTGCCAGCAGCTTACCGAGGGAGGGGTCACCTGGGGCCAACGTCCTGACTTTC.

The chain uses TRBV2 and TRBJ1-2; D is perhaps TRBD1 (5 bases). CDR3 length: 14 amino acids. Looked up from germline, CDR1 is SNHLY and CDR2 is FYNNEI. The V gene lost 2 bases and the J gene lost 3 bases, with 10 bases spanning the gap. CDR3 nucleotide sequence: TGTGCCAGCAGTGAAACCGGCAGGGACTATGGCTACACCTTC. Translated, it gives CASSETGRDYGYTF.

The chain carries TRBV16 and TRBJ2-1, with D hard to call. Trimming left V 4 bases short and J 8 bases short, with 9 bases between. Germline lookup yields CDR1 KGHSY and CDR2 FQNENV. This CDR3 is 12 amino acids long. The CDR3 reads CASSPSDDEQFF. The CDR3 region has the DNA TGTGCCAGCAGCCCCTCCGATGATGAGCAGTTCTTC. Together with reference TRBV16 and TRBJ2-1, the CDR3 gives the full variable domain: GEEVAQTPKHLVRGEGQKAKLYCAPIKGHSYVFWYQQVLKNEFKFLISFQNENVFDETGMPKERFSAKCLPNSPCSLEIQATKLEDSAVYFCASSPSDDEQFFGPGTRLTVL.

The chain uses TRBV18 and TRBJ1-2; TRBD1 aligns across 8 bases. Germline V gives CDR1 KGHSH, CDR2 LQKENI. Trimming cost V 4 bases and J 8 bases; bases outside gene matches: 6. This CDR3 comprises 13 residues. CDR3 loop: CASSRPGGDGYTF. For the CDR3, the DNA is TGTGCCAGCTCACGTCCAGGGGGCGACGGCTACACCTTC.